Below are 14 T cell receptor beta chains sequenced from a single sample in a study of T-cell reconstitution after alpha-beta-depleted transplantation in children. Molecular barcoding with unique molecular identifiers was used for the TCRbeta library. TCRdb re-derived calls from the PCR reads in MiXCR, one entry per CDR3 protein. The sample holds around 440,000 distinct CDR3 sequences, 10% to 13% seen once. Source: PBMCs, taken before TCRalphabeta/CD19-depleted stem cell transplant. The receptors derive from a child aged 2 to 15 with inherited bone marrow failure, due to receive a stem cell transplant.

This clonotype was recorded a few times. V and J are TRBV5-1 and TRBJ2-7; TRBD1 or TRBD2 may be the D gene (5 bases each). From germline, CDR1 is SGHRS and CDR2 YFSETQ. Trimming stripped 0 bases from V and 5 bases from J, with 12 bases between. CDR3 length equals 14 residues. The CDR3 loop reads CASSLVSGAHEQYF. CDR3 coding DNA: TGCGCCAGCAGCTTGGTGTCCGGGGCCCACGAGCAGTACTTC. Full variable domain (missing parts from reference TRBV5-1 and TRBJ2-7): KAGVTQTPRYLIKTRGQQVTLSCSPISGHRSVSWYQQTPGQGLQFLFEYFSETQRNKGNFPGRFSGRQFSNSRSEMNVSTLELGDSALYLCASSLVSGAHEQYFGPGTRLTVT.

This clonotype has a count of ten or more. The V call is TRBV29-1, the J call TRBJ2-7, with a weak D call TRBD1 (6 bases). The CDR3 extends over 13 amino acids. The V gene lost 3 bases and the J gene lost 4 bases, with 13 bases spanning the gap. CDR1 and CDR2 (germline): SQVTM, ANQGSEA. Here the CDR3 DNA reads TGCAGCGTTGATTTAGGGGGTTCGTACGAGCAGTACTTC. This translates into CSVDLGGSYEQYF.

This clonotype occurred a few times. The chain couples TRBV27 to TRBJ2-7; 7 nucleotides agree with TRBD2. CDR3 length: 18 residues. Germline trimming cut 0 bases from V and 5 bases from J; bases unmatched to any gene: 16. The germline CDR1 and CDR2 sequences are MNHEY and SMNVEV (reference sequence). DNA of the CDR3: TGTGCCAGCAGTTTATCCCCGCTAGCGGCTACCATCGTTCACGAGCAGTACTTC. Amino acid sequence: CASSLSPLAATIVHEQYF.

Of note for this clonotype: This clone may be a read error of a much larger clone one base away. This CDR3 fails to terminate in the conserved phenylalanine or tryptophan, so it likely reflects a read error. The V gene is TRBV6-5, the J gene TRBJ2-1, with D possibly being TRBD2 (6 bases). The germline V gene encodes CDR1 MNHEY and CDR2 SVGAGI. With 2 bases removed from V and 7 bases from J, the gap between germline ends came to 9 bases. This CDR3 contains 13 residues. The CDR3 protein is CASSYQTSNEQFL. Here the CDR3 DNA reads TGTGCCAGCAGTTACCAGACTAGTAATGAGCAGTTCCTC.

This clonotype was seen ten or more times. The chain combines TRBV29-1 with TRBJ1-1, with 10 bases that match TRBD1. V lost 8 bases and J lost 3; bases outside the gene matches: 6. This CDR3 comprises 13 residues. The germline CDR1 and CDR2 sequences are SQVTM and ANQGSEA. The CDR3 sequence: CSCWGQGHTEAFF. As DNA, the CDR3 is TGCAGCTGCTGGGGACAGGGGCACACTGAAGCTTTCTTT. Full variable domain (remainder filled in from reference TRBV29-1 and TRBJ1-1): SAVISQKPSRDICQRGTSLTIQCQVDSQVTMMFWYRQQPGQSLTLIATANQGSEATYESGFVIDKFPISRPNLTFSTLTVSNMSPEDSSIYLCSCWGQGHTEAFFGQGTRLTVV.

This chain's CDR3 is CSASMGFQETQYF. The CDR3, as DNA: TGCAGTGCCTCAATGGGCTTTCAAGAGACCCAGTACTTC. The chain uses TRBV20-1 and TRBJ2-5; D is unresolved. This CDR3 has 13 amino acids. Germline-derived CDR1 and CDR2 are DFQATT and SNEGSKA (reference sequence). V was clipped by 6 bases and J by 2 bases, with 13 bases between them.

This clonotype was observed at least ten times. The V and J genes are TRBV27 and TRBJ2-7, with 7 nucleotides matching TRBD1. Trimming removed 3 bases from V and 2 bases from J; junction bases left unmatched: 7. This CDR3 has 15 amino acids. The V gene's germline CDR1 is MNHEY and CDR2 SMNVEV (reference sequence). The CDR3 sequence: CASSLYPGTAYEQYF. In DNA, the CDR3 is TGTGCCAGCAGTTTGTATCCAGGGACAGCCTACGAGCAGTACTTC.

This clonotype was recorded at least ten times. V and J are TRBV6-1 and TRBJ2-4; 8 bases line up with TRBD1. Unmatched junction bases numbered 0, after V lost 4 bases and J lost 1 base. Germline CDR1 MNHNS, CDR2 SASEGT. This CDR3 contains 14 residues. CDR3 region: CASSGTGAKNIQYF. DNA for the CDR3: TGTGCCAGCAGTGGGACAGGGGCCAAAAACATTCAGTACTTC.

This clonotype was seen repeatedly, ten times or more. The chain uses TRBV27 and TRBJ1-1; D ambiguous. The V end lost 7 bases, the J end lost 8 bases, and 11 bases lay between the germline ends. This CDR3 spans 11 amino acids. Germline-derived CDR1 and CDR2 are MNHEY and SMNVEV (reference sequence). CDR3 protein: CASKRSREAFF. DNA of the CDR3: TGTGCCAGCAAACGGTCACGGGAAGCTTTCTTT.

This clonotype was recorded at least ten times. The chain carries TRBV29-1 and TRBJ2-1, with 14 bases identical to TRBD2. Germline V gene data show CDR1 as SQVTM and CDR2 as ANQGSEA. This CDR3 has 14 amino acids. J lost 8 bases, V lost 4 bases, and 4 bases had no gene match. CDR3 in amino acids: CSVGTSGRYDEQFF. The CDR3 nucleotides are TGCAGCGTTGGGACTAGCGGGAGGTATGATGAGCAGTTCTTC.

This clonotype showed up many times. The chain combines TRBV9 with TRBJ2-1; tentatively, D is TRBD2 (6 bases). Germline values: CDR1 SGDLS, CDR2 YYNGEE. The CDR3 has 16 residues. Trimming stripped 0 bases from V and 3 bases from J, with 13 bases between. This CDR3 reads CASSVDPNSGYNEQFF. The CDR3 nucleotides are TGTGCCAGCAGCGTAGACCCGAATAGCGGCTACAATGAGCAGTTCTTC.

This clonotype was seen ten or more times. The V and J genes are TRBV12-3 or TRBV12-4 and TRBJ2-1, with no clear D. Trimming took 4 bases from V and 11 from J, leaving 9 bases between them. The CDR3 sequence is 11 residues long. The DNA of the CDR3 is TGTGCCAGCAGTTATGGCGTTAAGCAGTTCTTC. Amino acid sequence: CASSYGVKQFF.

In its sample, this clonotype was seen a few times. The V gene is TRBV20-1, the J gene TRBJ2-7; TRBD2 is a possible D gene (7 bases). This CDR3 spans 17 amino acids. The ends were cut back, 3 bases at V and 0 bases at J, with 21 bases in the middle. Germline V gene lookup returns CDR1 DFQATT and CDR2 SNEGSKA (reference sequence). The chain's CDR3 is CSARDEGGRGSSYEQYF. CDR3 nucleotides: TGCAGTGCTAGGGATGAAGGGGGGAGGGGAAGCTCCTACGAGCAGTACTTC.

This rearrangement joins TRBV7-8 to TRBJ2-4; a possible D gene is TRBD1 (6 bases). The CDR3 is made up of 16 amino acids. V was cut by 2 bases and J by 1 base, with 12 bases left in between. Germline assignment: CDR1 SGHVS and CDR2 FQNEAQ. The CDR3 coding sequence is TGTGCCAGCAGCTTACGGGCAGGGGTGGCCAAAAACATTCAGTACTTC. Protein sequence: CASSLRAGVAKNIQYF.